This is a list of T cell receptor beta chains from one sample in a study of cytomegalovirus exposure and HLA in healthy donors. Data came from immunoSEQ multiplex PCR; TCRdb stores just in-frame clones and leaves some out. The table lists about 130,000 clones, 65% to 80% of them singletons. The sequenced material came from PBMCs. Receptors originate from a male donor in good health and CMV-seropositive. Both conserved end residues are part of each CDR3. A D gene is named only where the DNA matches it firmly. Clone size is given for some rows only: seen once, a few or many times, or a class if the clone is expanded.

j_gene: TRBJ1-2; abundance: few; d_gene: NA; v_gene: TRBV5-5; CDR3nt: TGTGCCAGCAGCCGGGATTTCGGGTCAGGGGATGATGGCTACACCTTC; CDR3aa: CASSRDFGSGDDGYTF
j_gene: TRBJ2-7; abundance: NA; d_gene: NA; v_gene: TRBV5-1; CDR3nt: TGCGCCAGCAGCTTCGGACAACAAGAGTACGAGCAGTACTTC; CDR3aa: CASSFGQQEYEQYF
j_gene: TRBJ2-3; abundance: NA; d_gene: NA; v_gene: TRBV6-4; CDR3nt: TGTGCCAGCAGCAGTGACACTGGCACAGATACGCAGTATTTT; CDR3aa: CASSSDTGTDTQYF
j_gene: TRBJ2-1; abundance: NA; d_gene: NA; v_gene: TRBV7-8; CDR3nt: TGTGCCAGCAGCTCGGGGGACGAATACAATGAGCAGTTCTTC; CDR3aa: CASSSGDEYNEQFF
j_gene: TRBJ1-2; abundance: NA; d_gene: NA; v_gene: TRBV5-4; CDR3nt: TGTGCCAGCAGCTCCTCGGACGGGAATGGCTACACCTTC; CDR3aa: CASSSSDGNGYTF
j_gene: TRBJ2-5; abundance: once; d_gene: NA; v_gene: TRBV15; CDR3nt: TGTGCCACCAGCAGAGTTACTTCGGAGACCCAGTACTTC; CDR3aa: CATSRVTSETQYF
j_gene: TRBJ2-7; abundance: NA; d_gene: TRBD1; v_gene: TRBV6-1; CDR3nt: TGTGCCAGCAGTAGACAGGGTCTGTACGAGCAGTACTTC; CDR3aa: CASSRQGLYEQYF
j_gene: TRBJ2-3; abundance: NA; d_gene: NA; v_gene: TRBV7-9; CDR3nt: TGTTCCAGCAGCTTAGTGAGCGGGACAACACGCACAGATACGCAGTATTTT; CDR3aa: CSSSLVSGTTRTDTQYF
j_gene: TRBJ2-1; abundance: NA; d_gene: TRBD2; v_gene: TRBV2; CDR3nt: TGTGCCAGCAAGGGTAGCGGGGGAGGTAATGAGCAGTTCTTC; CDR3aa: CASKGSGGGNEQFF
j_gene: TRBJ2-5; abundance: NA; d_gene: NA; v_gene: TRBV6-1; CDR3nt: TGTGCCAGCATCAACGATCGAGTAAAACAAGAGACCCAGTACTTC; CDR3aa: CASINDRVKQETQYF
j_gene: TRBJ1-3; abundance: NA; d_gene: NA; v_gene: TRBV28; CDR3nt: TGTGCCAGCAGTTTGGGGCTATCCTCTGGAAACACCATATATTTT; CDR3aa: CASSLGLSSGNTIYF
j_gene: TRBJ2-4; abundance: NA; d_gene: TRBD2; v_gene: TRBV13; CDR3nt: TGTGCCAGCAGCTTAACCCGCGGGGGGATCAACCTAGCCAAAAACAGTCAGTACTTC; CDR3aa: CASSLTRGGINLAKNSQYF
j_gene: TRBJ1-2; abundance: NA; d_gene: NA; v_gene: TRBV29-1; CDR3nt: TGCAGCGTTGTGGGAGGGGGACGGAGAGGCTACACCTTC; CDR3aa: CSVVGGGRRGYTF
j_gene: TRBJ1-3; abundance: NA; d_gene: NA; v_gene: TRBV7-9; CDR3nt: TGTGCTTCCAGCACATGGGCGGAAGGGGACACCATATATTTT; CDR3aa: CASSTWAEGDTIYF
j_gene: TRBJ2-1; abundance: NA; d_gene: TRBD1; v_gene: TRBV19; CDR3nt: TGTGCCAGTAGTGCATACGGGACAGGGGGGATGTACAATGAGCAGTTCTTC; CDR3aa: CASSAYGTGGMYNEQFF
j_gene: TRBJ2-1; abundance: once; d_gene: NA; v_gene: TRBV20-1; CDR3nt: TGCAGTGCTCAGGGCTTGTATGAGCAGTTCTTC; CDR3aa: CSAQGLYEQFF
j_gene: TRBJ1-1; abundance: once; d_gene: NA; v_gene: TRBV6-5; CDR3nt: TGTGCCAGCAGTTACGAAGCGGGCACTGAAGCTTTCTTT; CDR3aa: CASSYEAGTEAFF
j_gene: TRBJ1-6; abundance: few; d_gene: NA; v_gene: TRBV9; CDR3nt: TGTGCCAGCAGCGTCGCACTCGGGGATAATTCACCCCTCCACTTT; CDR3aa: CASSVALGDNSPLHF
j_gene: TRBJ1-5; abundance: NA; d_gene: TRBD1; v_gene: TRBV5-8; CDR3nt: TGTGCCAGCAGCTTGGGGACAGGAGTTAATCAGCCCCAGCATTTT; CDR3aa: CASSLGTGVNQPQHF
j_gene: TRBJ1-2; abundance: NA; d_gene: NA; v_gene: TRBV7-9; CDR3nt: TGTTCCAGCAGCCAGGCCGAAGGCATCGGCTATGGCTACACCTTC; CDR3aa: CSSSQAEGIGYGYTF
j_gene: TRBJ2-3; abundance: NA; d_gene: NA; v_gene: TRBV2; CDR3nt: TGTGCCAGCAGTCAGGGGCATAGCACAGATACGCAGTATTTT; CDR3aa: CASSQGHSTDTQYF
j_gene: TRBJ1-2; abundance: NA; d_gene: NA; v_gene: TRBV19; CDR3nt: TGTGCCAGTAGTATAGCCGGACTTGGAGGCTATGGCTACACCTTC; CDR3aa: CASSIAGLGGYGYTF
j_gene: TRBJ2-5; abundance: NA; d_gene: NA; v_gene: TRBV28; CDR3nt: TGTGCCAGCAGTCCGTCGTGGAGGGAACGAGAGACCCAGTACTTC; CDR3aa: CASSPSWRERETQYF
j_gene: TRBJ2-1; abundance: few; d_gene: NA; v_gene: TRBV2; CDR3nt: TGTGCCTCCGGGGGAGGTAATGAGCAGTTCTTC; CDR3aa: CASGGGNEQFF
j_gene: TRBJ1-5; abundance: NA; d_gene: NA; v_gene: TRBV11-2; CDR3nt: TGTGCCAGCAGCTCAGGACTCGGCAGAAATCAGCCCCAGCATTTT; CDR3aa: CASSSGLGRNQPQHF